Shown below are 23 T cell receptor beta chains from a single sample sequenced in a study of blood T cell repertoires in COVID-19. Generated by immunoSEQ multiplex PCR, the TCRdb table keeps only in-frame clones and is missing some. This sample has 200,000 to 300,000 clones, with 70% to 85% found just once. The sequenced material came from peripheral blood. The receptors stem from a woman aged 80 or over with acute or convalescent COVID-19.

The chain carries TRBV13 and TRBJ2-1; D ambiguous. The V gene lost 7 bases and the J gene lost 0 bases, with 10 bases spanning the gap. Germline CDR1 is PRHDT and CDR2 is FYEKMQ (reference sequence). This CDR3 contains 14 residues. For the CDR3, the DNA is TGTGCCAGCACCTCTCGGAGCTCCTACAATGAGCAGTTCTTC. This sequence encodes CASTSRSSYNEQFF.

The V gene is TRBV11-2, the J gene TRBJ2-6, with D tentatively TRBD2 (5 bases). Trimming removed 9 bases at V and 2 bases at J, with 11 bases between. The CDR3 sequence is 14 residues long. Germline CDR1 reads SGHAT; CDR2 reads FQNNGV. The CDR3 protein is CASLDGAGANVLTF. CDR3 nucleotide sequence: TGTGCCAGTTTGGACGGGGCTGGGGCCAACGTCCTGACTTTC.

This clone appeared once. J is TRBJ2-3 and V is TRBV9; a possible D gene is TRBD1 (6 bases). Germline CDR1 and CDR2: SGDLS and YYNGEE. Between the trimmed V and J ends, which lost 2 bases and 9 bases, there was a span of 22 bases. There are 16 residues in the CDR3. The CDR3 nucleotides are TGTGCCAGCAGCGTCACCACAGGGCTTGTTTCGGGGACGCAGTATTTT. Encoded protein: CASSVTTGLVSGTQYF.

The chain joins TRBV11-2 to TRBJ1-5; D is perhaps TRBD1 (6 bases). The germline gives CDR1 SGHAT, CDR2 FQNNGV. This CDR3 spans 15 amino acids. The germline V and J ends were trimmed by 5 bases and 6 bases, with 17 bases remaining between them. The CDR3 DNA reads as TGTGCCAGCAGCGCTGGACAGAGGGTAAGTCAGCCCCAGCATTTT. Translated: CASSAGQRVSQPQHF.

This chain joins TRBV18 and TRBJ1-2; 7 nucleotides match TRBD1. In germline, CDR1 is KGHSH, CDR2 LQKENI. J gave up 3 bases and V 3 bases, and 4 bases lay outside the gene matches. The CDR3 consists of 14 residues. The CDR3 reads CASSPTGYHYGYTF. The CDR3 region has the DNA TGTGCCAGCTCACCGACAGGGTACCACTATGGCTACACCTTC.

The chain joins TRBV10-3 to TRBJ2-5; a possible D gene is TRBD2 (6 bases). The length of the CDR3 is 12 residues. Germline V gives CDR1 ENHRY, CDR2 SYGVKD. Between the trimmed V and J ends, which lost 10 bases and 5 bases, there was a span of 14 bases. CDR3: CANSKEGETQYF. The CDR3 DNA reads TGTGCCAACTCTAAGGAGGGGGAGACCCAGTACTTC.

The gene calls are TRBV5-6 and TRBJ2-6; possible D gene TRBD1, 6 bases. The CDR3 loop spans 15 amino acids. V was trimmed by 4 bases and J by 2 bases, leaving 10 bases between them. Germline V gene lookup returns CDR1 SGHDT and CDR2 YYEEEE. In nucleotides, the CDR3 is TGTGCCAGCAGCATTAGGGGGACTGGGGCCAACGTCCTGACTTTC. Encoded protein: CASSIRGTGANVLTF.

This clone was picked up one time. This rearrangement joins TRBV5-1 to TRBJ2-1; TRBD2 matches 13 bases. After removal of 2 bases from V and 7 bases from J, the junction contained 6 bases not matched to a gene. Germline V gives CDR1 SGHRS, CDR2 YFSETQ. CDR3 length equals 16 residues. The CDR3: CASSFPGLAGINEQFF. CDR3 DNA sequence: TGCGCCAGCAGCTTTCCGGGACTAGCGGGGATAAATGAGCAGTTCTTC.

This clone was seen more than once but under ten times. V gene TRBV24-1 combines with J gene TRBJ2-1, with D tentatively TRBD1 (5 bases). Trimming cost V 4 bases and J 5 bases, with 14 bases left between them. Per the germline V gene, CDR1 is KGHDR and CDR2 is SFDVKD. The CDR3 sequence is 15 residues long. The DNA of the CDR3 is TGTGCCACCAGTGACGCAGGACGGACAAACAATGAGCAGTTCTTC. Translation: CATSDAGRTNNEQFF.

This clone has only a few counts. The V and J genes are TRBV5-1 and TRBJ1-1; TRBD1 aligns across 7 bases. Looked up from germline, CDR1 is SGHRS and CDR2 is YFSETQ. The CDR3 covers 15 residues. V shed 1 base and J 1 base; nucleotides not matched to a gene: 4. CDR3 protein: CASSLTGERNTEAFF. CDR3 DNA: TGCGCCAGCAGCTTGACAGGGGAACGGAACACTGAAGCTTTCTTT.

The chain employs TRBV7-3 and TRBJ2-7; 7 nucleotides match TRBD2. After removal of 0 bases from V and 0 bases from J, the junction contained 2 bases not matched to a gene. Germline V gene data show CDR1 as SGHTA and CDR2 as FQGTGA. This CDR3 contains 15 residues. In DNA form, the CDR3 reads TGTGCCAGCAGCTTAACCGGGGGGAACTCCTACGAGCAGTACTTC. The encoded protein is CASSLTGGNSYEQYF.

The CDR3 loop is CASSAGTLGTEAFF. The CDR3 DNA sequence: TGTGCCAGCAGCGCGGGGACTCTGGGCACTGAAGCTTTCTTT. The chain joins TRBV5-4 to TRBJ1-1; TRBD1 is a possible D gene (5 bases). V was cut by 4 bases and J by 4 bases, with 14 bases left in between. The CDR3 is 14 residues long. Germline assignment: CDR1 SGHNT and CDR2 YYREEE (reference sequence).

Concerning this clone itself: The same CDR3 arises from other DNA sequences in this sample as well. The gene calls are TRBV18 and TRBJ1-5; 8 bases agree with TRBD1. V was pared by 3 bases and J by 5 bases, with 0 bases of the junction left unmatched. The germline V gene has CDR1 KGHSH and CDR2 LQKENI. CDR3 length: 13 amino acids. CDR3 coding DNA: TGTGCCAGCTCACCGGACAGGGATCAGCCCCAGCATTTT. Translating it yields CASSPDRDQPQHF.

The rearrangement joins TRBV7-6 to TRBJ1-3; no clear D gene. The CDR3 runs 13 residues. Trimming shortened V by 5 bases and J by 4 bases, and 9 bases separated the two germline ends. Germline assignment: CDR1 SGHVS and CDR2 FNYEAQ. The CDR3 sequence: CASSHNSGNTIYF. The CDR3 coding sequence is TGTGCCAGCAGCCACAATTCGGGAAACACCATATATTTT.

The chain is built from TRBV19 and TRBJ1-2, with D possibly matching TRBD1 (6 bases). V shed 6 bases and J shed 5 bases, with 25 bases lying between them. The CDR3 has 17 amino acids. The germline gives CDR1 LNHDA, CDR2 SQIVND (reference sequence). In DNA, the CDR3 is TGTGCCAGTAGCAAGGGACGCGACAGGACAAATCCTTATGGCTACACCTTC. Residues: CASSKGRDRTNPYGYTF.

The CDR3: CASSDLPQGIAEAFF. The CDR3 nucleotides are TGCGCCAGCAGTGATCTCCCTCAGGGGATCGCTGAAGCTTTCTTT. This rearrangement joins TRBV10-2 to TRBJ1-1; maybe TRBD1 (6 bases). The germline V and J ends were trimmed by 3 bases and 6 bases, with 17 bases remaining between them. The length of the CDR3 is 15 residues. Per germline, CDR1 WSHSY and CDR2 SAAADI.

This clone appeared once. The V and J genes are TRBV27 and TRBJ2-7; 7 bases match TRBD1. Germline V CDR1 and CDR2: MNHEY, SMNVEV (reference sequence). The CDR3 sequence is 13 residues long. With 5 bases clipped from V and 4 bases from J, the junction kept 5 bases outside the gene matches. The CDR3 sequence is CASSPRTGYEQYF. CDR3 nucleotide sequence: TGTGCCAGCAGTCCCCGGACAGGTTACGAGCAGTACTTC.

The chain has TRBV28 and TRBJ1-1; D is possibly TRBD1 (5 bases). CDR3 size: 14 residues. The V gene lost 7 bases and the J gene lost 0 bases, with 12 bases spanning the gap. Germline loops: CDR1 MDHEN, CDR2 SYDVKM. The CDR3 spells CASNLGGVNTEAFF. The CDR3 DNA sequence: TGTGCCAGCAATCTCGGAGGGGTGAACACTGAAGCTTTCTTT.

This clone was seen only a few times. The genes are TRBV10-3 and TRBJ1-2; possibly TRBD1 for D (6 bases). The V end was cut by 2 bases, the J end by 6 bases, with 13 bases between. This CDR3 has 14 amino acids. Germline assignment: CDR1 ENHRY and CDR2 SYGVKD. The CDR3 protein is CAISEQGMGNGYTF. The CDR3 DNA sequence: TGTGCCATCAGTGAGCAGGGGATGGGGAATGGCTACACCTTC.

The chain joins TRBV9 to TRBJ2-1; 7 bases align to TRBD1. Looked up from germline, CDR1 is SGDLS and CDR2 is YYNGEE. V lost 4 bases to trimming and J lost 6 bases; unmatched junction nucleotides: 7. The CDR3 has 14 residues. CDR3 sequence reads: CASSQGTVGNEQFF. The CDR3 DNA is TGTGCCAGCAGCCAGGGGACAGTGGGCAATGAGCAGTTCTTC. Together with reference TRBV9 and TRBJ2-1, the CDR3 gives the full variable domain: DSGVTQTPKHLITATGQRVTLRCSPRSGDLSVYWYQQSLDQGLQFLIQYYNGEERAKGNILERFSAQQFPDLHSELNLSSLELGDSALYFCASSQGTVGNEQFFGPGTRLTVL.

The gene calls are TRBV6-5 and TRBJ2-3, with 12 bases matching TRBD1. Germline CDR1 and CDR2: MNHEY and SVGAGI. V lost 10 bases to trimming and J lost 6 bases; unmatched junction nucleotides: 8. The length of the CDR3 is 14 residues. CDR3 sequence: CATRDRGPRDTQYF. In DNA form, the CDR3 reads TGTGCCACCAGGGACAGGGGGCCTCGTGATACGCAGTATTTT.

This rearrangement joins TRBV19 to TRBJ1-1; D remains ambiguous. V dropped 4 bases and J dropped 0 bases, with 12 bases sitting between them. The CDR3 consists of 15 residues. In germline, CDR1 is LNHDA, CDR2 SQIVND (reference sequence). The CDR3 loop is CASSTLGVMNTEAFF. The CDR3 DNA follows: TGTGCCAGTAGTACTTTGGGCGTTATGAACACTGAAGCTTTCTTT.

V is TRBV7-9 and J is TRBJ1-4; 7 nucleotides match TRBD1. CDR3 length equals 14 residues. The germline CDR1 and CDR2 sequences are SEHNR and FQNEAQ (reference sequence). J was trimmed by 5 bases and V by 5 bases; bases with no gene match: 5. CDR3 coding DNA: TGTGCCAGCAGCCCGGGACAGACAAATGAAAAACTGTTTTTT. This codes for CASSPGQTNEKLFF.